This T cell receptor (beta chain) was sequenced for a study of blood T cell repertoires in COVID-19. For the study at large: The samples span acute and convalescent COVID-19 from the United States, Italy and Spain. PBMCs, B-cell-depleted T cells, or T cells provided the cDNA or gDNA that made up the material.

Under the authors' procedure: Nucleated cell counts were estimated from reference gene primer amplification. Sequencing was performed with immunoSEQ multiplex PCR; in TCRdb, only in-frame clones are kept and a portion is missing. The DNA gave D and trimming, while V, J and clone size come from that table. Here the sample spans fewer than 250,000 clones, under 85% being singletons. The CDR3 contains 10 residues. Trimming cost V 8 bases and J 6 bases, with 8 bases left between them. Germline values: CDR1 DFQATT, CDR2 SNEGSKA (reference sequence). This TCR was recovered from a human donor in a cohort sampled during active COVID-19. What was sequenced was peripheral blood. This chain uses TRBV20-1 with TRBJ2-1; D call uncertain. CDR3: CSTSGNEQFF. Written as DNA, the CDR3 is TGCAGTACCTCAGGCAATGAGCAGTTCTTC.